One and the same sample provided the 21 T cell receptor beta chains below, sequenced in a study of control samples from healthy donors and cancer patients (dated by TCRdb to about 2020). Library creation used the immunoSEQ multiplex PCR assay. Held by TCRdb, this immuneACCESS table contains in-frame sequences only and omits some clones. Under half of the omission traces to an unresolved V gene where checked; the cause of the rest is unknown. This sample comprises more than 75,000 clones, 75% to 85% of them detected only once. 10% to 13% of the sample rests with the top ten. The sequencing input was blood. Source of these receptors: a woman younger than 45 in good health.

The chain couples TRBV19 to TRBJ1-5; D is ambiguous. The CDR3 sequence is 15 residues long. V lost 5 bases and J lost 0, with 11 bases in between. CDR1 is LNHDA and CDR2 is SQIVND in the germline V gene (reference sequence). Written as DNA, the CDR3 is TGTGCCAGTAGTCCGGCTCAGAATAGCAATCAGCCCCAGCATTTT. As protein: CASSPAQNSNQPQHF.

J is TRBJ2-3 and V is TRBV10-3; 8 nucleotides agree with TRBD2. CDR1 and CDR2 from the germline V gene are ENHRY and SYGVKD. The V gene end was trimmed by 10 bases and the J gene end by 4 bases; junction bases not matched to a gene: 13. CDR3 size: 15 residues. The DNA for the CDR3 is TGTGCCACATGGAAGTACGGGGGGGGTCCAGATACGCAGTATTTT. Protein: CATWKYGGGPDTQYF.

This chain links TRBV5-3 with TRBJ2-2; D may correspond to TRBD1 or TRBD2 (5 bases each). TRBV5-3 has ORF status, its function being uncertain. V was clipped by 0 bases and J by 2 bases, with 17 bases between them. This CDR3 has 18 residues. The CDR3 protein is CARSLAPGTAFNTGELFF. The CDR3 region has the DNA TGTGCCAGAAGCTTGGCCCCAGGGACCGCCTTTAACACCGGGGAGCTGTTTTTT.

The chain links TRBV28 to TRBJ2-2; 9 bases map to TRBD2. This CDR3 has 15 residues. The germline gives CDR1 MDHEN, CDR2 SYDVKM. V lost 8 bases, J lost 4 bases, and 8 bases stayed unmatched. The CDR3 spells CASVGAGGITGELFF. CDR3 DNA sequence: TGTGCCAGCGTTGGAGCGGGGGGAATCACCGGGGAGCTGTTTTTT.

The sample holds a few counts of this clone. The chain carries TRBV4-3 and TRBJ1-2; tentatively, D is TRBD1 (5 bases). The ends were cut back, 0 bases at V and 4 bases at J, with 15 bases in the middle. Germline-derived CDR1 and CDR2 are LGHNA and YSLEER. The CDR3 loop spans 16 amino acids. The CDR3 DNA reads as TGCGCCAGCAGCCAAGACGAGGCCGGGGCGGGCTATGGCTACACCTTC. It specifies CASSQDEAGAGYGYTF.

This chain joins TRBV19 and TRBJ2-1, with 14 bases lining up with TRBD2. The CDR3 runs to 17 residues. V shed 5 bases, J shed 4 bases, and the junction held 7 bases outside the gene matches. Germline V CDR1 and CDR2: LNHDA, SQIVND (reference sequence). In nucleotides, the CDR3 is TGTGCCAGTAGTCCCAAGCGACTAGCGGGGGGGTACAATGAGCAGTTCTTC. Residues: CASSPKRLAGGYNEQFF.

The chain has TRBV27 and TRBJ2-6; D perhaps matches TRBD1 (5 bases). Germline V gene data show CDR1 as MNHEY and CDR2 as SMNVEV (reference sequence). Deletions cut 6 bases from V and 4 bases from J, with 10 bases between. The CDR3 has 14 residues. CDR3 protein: CASSDSYGANVLTF. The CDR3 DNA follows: TGTGCCAGCAGCGACAGTTACGGGGCCAACGTCCTGACTTTC.

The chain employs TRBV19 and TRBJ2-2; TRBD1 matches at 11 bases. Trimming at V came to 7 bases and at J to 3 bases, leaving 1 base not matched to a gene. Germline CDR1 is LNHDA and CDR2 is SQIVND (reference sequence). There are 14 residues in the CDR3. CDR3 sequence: CASKGQGDTGELFF. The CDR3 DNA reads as TGTGCCAGTAAGGGACAGGGGGACACCGGGGAGCTGTTTTTT.

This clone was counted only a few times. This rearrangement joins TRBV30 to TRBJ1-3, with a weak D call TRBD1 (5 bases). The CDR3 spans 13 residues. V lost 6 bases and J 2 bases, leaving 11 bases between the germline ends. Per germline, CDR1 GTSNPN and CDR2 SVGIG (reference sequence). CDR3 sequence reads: CACSRDAGNTIYF. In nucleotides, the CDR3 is TGTGCCTGTAGCCGGGACGCTGGAAACACCATATATTTT.

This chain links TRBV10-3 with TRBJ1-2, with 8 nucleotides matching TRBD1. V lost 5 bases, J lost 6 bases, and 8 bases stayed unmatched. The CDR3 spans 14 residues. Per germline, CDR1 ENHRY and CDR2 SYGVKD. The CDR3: CAISSGTGWDGYTF. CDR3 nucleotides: TGTGCCATCAGTTCCGGGACAGGATGGGATGGCTACACCTTC.

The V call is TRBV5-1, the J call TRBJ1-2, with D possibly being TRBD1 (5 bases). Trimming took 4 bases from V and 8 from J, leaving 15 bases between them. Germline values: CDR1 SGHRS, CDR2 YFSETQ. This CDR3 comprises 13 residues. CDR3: CASSPEGRDGYTF. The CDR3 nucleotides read TGCGCCAGCAGCCCGGAGGGGAGGGACGGCTACACCTTC.

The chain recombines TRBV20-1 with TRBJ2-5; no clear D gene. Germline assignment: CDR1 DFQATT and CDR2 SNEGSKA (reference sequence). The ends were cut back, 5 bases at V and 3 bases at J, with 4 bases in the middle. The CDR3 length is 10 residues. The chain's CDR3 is CSAAKETQYF. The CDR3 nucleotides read TGCAGTGCTGCTAAAGAGACCCAGTACTTC.

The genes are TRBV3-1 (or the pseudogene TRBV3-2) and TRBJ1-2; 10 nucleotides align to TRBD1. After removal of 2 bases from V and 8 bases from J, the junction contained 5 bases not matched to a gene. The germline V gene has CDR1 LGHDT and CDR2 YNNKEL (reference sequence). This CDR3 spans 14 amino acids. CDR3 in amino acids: CASSQRGTGEGYTF. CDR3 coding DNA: TGTGCCAGCAGCCAACGAGGGACAGGGGAAGGCTACACCTTC.

This CDR3 is CASSLGQNTEAFF. CDR3 DNA: TGTGCCAGCAGCCTGGGACAGAACACTGAAGCTTTCTTT. This sequence joins TRBV6-5 and TRBJ1-1, with a tentative D call TRBD1 (6 bases). The V and J ends lost 6 bases and 1 base respectively, with 9 bases between them. CDR1 and CDR2 (germline): MNHEY, SVGAGI. The CDR3 consists of 13 residues.

As DNA, the CDR3 is TGTGCCAGCAGTTTCCGGGACAGGGGGACCTACGAGCAGTACTTC. Translated: CASSFRDRGTYEQYF. V gene TRBV6-5 combines with J gene TRBJ2-7; 11 positions agree with TRBD1. The CDR3 sequence is 15 residues long. Germline lookup yields CDR1 MNHEY and CDR2 SVGAGI. With V trimmed by 4 bases and J by 2 bases, 4 bases remained unmatched.

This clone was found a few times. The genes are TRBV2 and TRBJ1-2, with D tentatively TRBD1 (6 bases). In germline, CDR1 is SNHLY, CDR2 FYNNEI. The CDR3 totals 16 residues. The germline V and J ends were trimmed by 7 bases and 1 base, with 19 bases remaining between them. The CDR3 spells CASNEGWGRVNYGYTF. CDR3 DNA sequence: TGTGCCAGCAACGAAGGTTGGGGGCGCGTTAACTATGGCTACACCTTC. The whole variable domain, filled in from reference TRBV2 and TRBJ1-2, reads EPEVTQTPSHQVTQMGQEVILRCVPISNHLYFYWYRQILGQKVEFLVSFYNNEISEKSEIFDDQFSVERPDGSNFTLKIRSTKLEDSAMYFCASNEGWGRVNYGYTFGSGTRLTVV.

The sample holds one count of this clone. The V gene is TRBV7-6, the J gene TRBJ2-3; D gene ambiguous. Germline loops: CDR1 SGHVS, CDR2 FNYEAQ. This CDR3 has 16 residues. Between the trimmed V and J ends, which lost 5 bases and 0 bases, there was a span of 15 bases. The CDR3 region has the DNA TGTGCCAGCAGCCCCCTACTGGCTACTAGCACAGATACGCAGTATTTT. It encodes CASSPLLATSTDTQYF.

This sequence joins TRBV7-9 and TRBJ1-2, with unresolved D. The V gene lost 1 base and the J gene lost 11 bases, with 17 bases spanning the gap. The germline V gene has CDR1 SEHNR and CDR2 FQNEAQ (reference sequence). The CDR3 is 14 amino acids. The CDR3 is CASSLGHSGSEYTF. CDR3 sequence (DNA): TGTGCCAGCAGCTTAGGTCACTCCGGTTCGGAGTACACCTTC.

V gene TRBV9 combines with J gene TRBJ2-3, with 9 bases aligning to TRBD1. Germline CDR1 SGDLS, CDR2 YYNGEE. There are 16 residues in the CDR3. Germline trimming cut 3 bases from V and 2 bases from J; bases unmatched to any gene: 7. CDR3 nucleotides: TGTGCCAGCAGCGGCTCCGGGACAGGGAACACAGATACGCAGTATTTT. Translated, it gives CASSGSGTGNTDTQYF.

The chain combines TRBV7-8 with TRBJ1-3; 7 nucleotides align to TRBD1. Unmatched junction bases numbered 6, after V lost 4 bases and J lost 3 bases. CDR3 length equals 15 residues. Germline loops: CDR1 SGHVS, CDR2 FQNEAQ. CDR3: CASSSTGAVGNTIYF. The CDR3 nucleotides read TGTGCCAGCAGCTCCACAGGGGCGGTTGGAAACACCATATATTTT.

CDR3 amino acids: CASSQAVYPRIGYTF. As DNA, the CDR3 is TGTGCCAGCAGCCAAGCCGTCTACCCCAGGATCGGCTACACCTTC. The chain links TRBV9 to TRBJ1-2, with no clear D. Deletions cut 4 bases from V and 8 bases from J, with 21 bases between. The CDR3 has 15 amino acids. CDR1 is SGDLS, CDR2 YYNGEE, per germline.